This entry lists 4 T cell receptor beta chains sequenced from one sample in a study of cytomegalovirus exposure and HLA in healthy donors. The method was immunoSEQ multiplex PCR; TCRdb's version includes in-frame clones alone and lacks a portion of them. The sample has some 71,000 clones; approximately 94% are singletons. Sequences were obtained from PBMCs. The origin of the receptors is a woman between 18 and 30 years old in good health and CMV-seronegative.

CDR3 in amino acids: CASSSGLAGGPTPYEQYF. The CDR3, as DNA: TGTGCCAGCAGCTCGGGACTAGCGGGAGGCCCTACCCCCTACGAGCAGTACTTC. The chain combines TRBV7-2 with TRBJ2-7, with 15 positions matching TRBD2. The CDR3 runs to 18 residues. CDR1 and CDR2 from the germline V gene are SGHTA and FQGNSA. The ends lost 4 bases at V and 2 bases at J; junction bases unmatched: 9.

The chain combines TRBV11-1 with TRBJ1-2, with D perhaps matching TRBD1 (6 bases). The CDR3 has 11 amino acids. CDR1 is SGHAT, CDR2 FQDESV, per germline (reference sequence). The V end was cut by 5 bases, the J end by 5 bases, with 6 bases between. The CDR3 spells CASSTGYGYTF. The CDR3 coding sequence is TGTGCCAGCAGCACAGGGTATGGCTACACCTTC.

The rearrangement links TRBV15 to TRBJ1-6; 8 bases are shared with TRBD1. This CDR3 has 15 amino acids. From germline, CDR1 is LNHNV and CDR2 YYDKDF (reference sequence). V shed 0 bases and J 10 bases; nucleotides not matched to a gene: 5. This CDR3 is CATSRDPTGGSPLHF. CDR3 nucleotides: TGTGCCACCAGCAGAGATCCCACAGGGGGATCACCCCTCCACTTT.

Note on this clone: A junction boundary mismatches the germline segment, possibly from a read error. The V call is TRBV28, the J call TRBJ2-7; no clear D. CDR1 is MDHEN, CDR2 SYDVKM, per germline. The CDR3 spans 11 residues. The CDR3, as DNA: TGTGCCAGCAGTTTCTCCACCGGCTGGAGCTTC. It translates to CASSFSTGWSF. The full variable domain, rest sourced from reference TRBV28 and TRBJ2-7, is DVKVTQSSRYLVKRTGEKVFLECVQDMDHENMFWYRQDPGLGLRLIYFSYDVKMKEKGDIPEGYSVSREKKERFSLILESASTNQTSMYLCASSFSTGWSFGPGTRLTVT.